The source of this TCR beta chain is a study of breast tumors, draining lymph nodes, adjacent tissues. The lymph nodes were axillary draining lymph nodes from breast cancer patients. This clonotype was counted at least ten times. A single record per CDR3 protein comes from TCRdb applying MiXCR to the multiplex PCR reads. Among 140,000 or so distinct CDR3 sequences, approximately 32% were seen once, and the ten largest hold about 2.5%. The CDR3 totals 14 residues. CDR1 and CDR2 (germline): SNHLY, FYNNEI. The germline V and J ends were trimmed by 8 bases and 2 bases, with 15 bases remaining between them.

Sequenced sample: axillary lymph node tissue. The sequence came from a female donor with breast cancer. Some clones in this sample may be carry-over from other donors' samples. The chain has TRBV2 and TRBJ1-2; D remains ambiguous. CDR3 in amino acids: CASRKTTLNYGYTF. The CDR3 DNA sequence: TGTGCCAGCCGCAAAACGACACTCAACTATGGCTACACCTTC.